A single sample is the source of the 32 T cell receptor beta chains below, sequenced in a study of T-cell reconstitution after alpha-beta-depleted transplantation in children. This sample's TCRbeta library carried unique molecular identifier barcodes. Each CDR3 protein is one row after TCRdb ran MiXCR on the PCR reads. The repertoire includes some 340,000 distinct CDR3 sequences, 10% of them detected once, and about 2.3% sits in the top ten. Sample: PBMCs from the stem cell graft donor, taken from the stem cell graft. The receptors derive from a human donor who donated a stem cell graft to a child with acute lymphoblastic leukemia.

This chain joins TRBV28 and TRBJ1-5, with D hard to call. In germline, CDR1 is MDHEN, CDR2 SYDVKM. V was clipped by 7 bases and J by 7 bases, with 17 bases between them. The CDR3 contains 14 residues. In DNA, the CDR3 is TGTGCCAGCATCGGTCGGGGAGTTGGCCAGCCCCAGCATTTT. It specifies CASIGRGVGQPQHF.

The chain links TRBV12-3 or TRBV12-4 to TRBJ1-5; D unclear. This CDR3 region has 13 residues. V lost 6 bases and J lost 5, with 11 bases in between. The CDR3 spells CASSPTRYQPQHF. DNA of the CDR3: TGTGCCAGCAGCCCTACACGCTATCAGCCCCAGCATTTT.

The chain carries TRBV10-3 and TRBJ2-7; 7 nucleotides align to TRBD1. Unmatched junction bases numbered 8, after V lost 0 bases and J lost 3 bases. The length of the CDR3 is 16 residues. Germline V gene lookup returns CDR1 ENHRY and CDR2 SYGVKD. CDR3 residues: CAISESIRTGSYEQYF. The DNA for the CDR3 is TGTGCCATCAGTGAGTCGATACGGACAGGAAGCTACGAGCAGTACTTC.

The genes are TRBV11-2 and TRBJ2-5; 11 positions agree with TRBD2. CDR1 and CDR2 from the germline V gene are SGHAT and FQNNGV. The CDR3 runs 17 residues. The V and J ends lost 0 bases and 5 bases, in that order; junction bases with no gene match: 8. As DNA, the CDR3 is TGTGCCAGCAGCTTAGAAAATAGCGGGAGGGGCGGCGAGACCCAGTACTTC. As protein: CASSLENSGRGGETQYF.

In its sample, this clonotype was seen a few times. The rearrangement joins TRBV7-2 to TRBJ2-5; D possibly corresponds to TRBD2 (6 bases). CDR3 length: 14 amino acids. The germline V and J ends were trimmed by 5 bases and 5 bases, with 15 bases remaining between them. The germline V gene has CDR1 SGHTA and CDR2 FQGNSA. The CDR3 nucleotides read TGTGCCAGCAGCACATACGGGAGTGCCGAGACCCAGTACTTC. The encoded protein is CASSTYGSAETQYF.

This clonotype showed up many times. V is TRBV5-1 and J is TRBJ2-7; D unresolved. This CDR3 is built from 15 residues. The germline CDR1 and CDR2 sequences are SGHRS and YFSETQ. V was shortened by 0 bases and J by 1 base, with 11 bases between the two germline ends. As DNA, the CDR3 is TGCGCCAGCAGCTTGGCCGGAGCTAATTCCTACGAGCAGTACTTC. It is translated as CASSLAGANSYEQYF.

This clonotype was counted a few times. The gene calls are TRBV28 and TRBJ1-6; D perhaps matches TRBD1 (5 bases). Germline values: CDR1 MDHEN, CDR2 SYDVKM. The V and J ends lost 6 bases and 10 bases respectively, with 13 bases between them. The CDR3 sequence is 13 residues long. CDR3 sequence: CASRGIRDSPLHF. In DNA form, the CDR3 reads TGTGCCAGCAGGGGAATAAGGGACTCACCCCTCCACTTT.

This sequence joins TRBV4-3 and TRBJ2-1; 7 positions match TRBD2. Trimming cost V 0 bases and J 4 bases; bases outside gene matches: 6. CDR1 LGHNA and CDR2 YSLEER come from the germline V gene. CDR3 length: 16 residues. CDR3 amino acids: CASSQEAQRGYNEQFF. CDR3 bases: TGCGCCAGCAGCCAAGAGGCCCAGCGGGGTTACAATGAGCAGTTCTTC.

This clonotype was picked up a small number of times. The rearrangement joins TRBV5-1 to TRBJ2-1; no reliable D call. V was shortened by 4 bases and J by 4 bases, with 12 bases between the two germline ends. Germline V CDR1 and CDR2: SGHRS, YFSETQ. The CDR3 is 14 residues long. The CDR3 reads CASSIPTRYNEQFF. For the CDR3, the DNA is TGCGCCAGCAGCATCCCGACACGTTACAATGAGCAGTTCTTC.

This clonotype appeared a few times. Written as DNA, the CDR3 is TGTGCCAGCCGGCCCCGGGGGGGGCCTACTGGAAACACCATATATTTT. It encodes CASRPRGGPTGNTIYF. The chain uses TRBV6-5 and TRBJ1-3, with a tentative D call TRBD1 (6 bases). Germline values: CDR1 MNHEY, CDR2 SVGAGI. V lost 8 bases, J lost 2 bases, and 19 bases lay in between. The CDR3 runs 16 residues.

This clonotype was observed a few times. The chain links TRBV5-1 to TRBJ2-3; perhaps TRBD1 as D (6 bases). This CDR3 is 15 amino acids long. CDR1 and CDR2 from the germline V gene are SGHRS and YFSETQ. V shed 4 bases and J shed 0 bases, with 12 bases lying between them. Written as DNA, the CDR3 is TGCGCCAGCAGCATCGGACAGCCAAGCACAGATACGCAGTATTTT. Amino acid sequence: CASSIGQPSTDTQYF.

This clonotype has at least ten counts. CDR3: CASRSNRGLTDTQYF. The CDR3 DNA sequence: TGTGCCAGCAGGTCCAACAGGGGACTCACAGATACGCAGTATTTT. The chain combines TRBV7-9 with TRBJ2-3; tentatively, D is TRBD1 (7 bases). Deletions cut 6 bases from V and 2 bases from J, with 15 bases between. CDR1 is SEHNR, CDR2 FQNEAQ, per germline (reference sequence). The CDR3 totals 15 residues.

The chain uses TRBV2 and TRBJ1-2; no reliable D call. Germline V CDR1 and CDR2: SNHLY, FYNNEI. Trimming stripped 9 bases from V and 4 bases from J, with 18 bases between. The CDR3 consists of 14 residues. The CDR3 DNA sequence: TGTGCCAGTACCGACCAGTCCACCTTCTATGGCTACACCTTC. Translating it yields CASTDQSTFYGYTF. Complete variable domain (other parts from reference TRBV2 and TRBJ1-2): EPEVTQTPSHQVTQMGQEVILRCVPISNHLYFYWYRQILGQKVEFLVSFYNNEISEKSEIFDDQFSVERPDGSNFTLKIRSTKLEDSAMYFCASTDQSTFYGYTFGSGTRLTVV.

The CDR3 coding sequence is TGTGCCAGCAGTTTTCAAAAGGGGGCCGGTAATGAAAAACTGTTTTTT. It yields the protein CASSFQKGAGNEKLFF. The rearrangement joins TRBV27 to TRBJ1-4; 7 bases align to TRBD1. The V gene end was trimmed by 3 bases and the J gene end by 4 bases; junction bases not matched to a gene: 8. Germline assignment: CDR1 MNHEY and CDR2 SMNVEV (reference sequence). The CDR3 covers 16 residues. Combining the CDR3 with reference TRBV27 and TRBJ1-4 gives the whole variable domain EAQVTQNPRYLITVTGKKLTVTCSQNMNHEYMSWYRQDPGLGLRQIYYSMNVEVTDKGDVPEGYKVSRKEKRNFPLILESPSPNQTSLYFCASSFQKGAGNEKLFFGSGTQLSVL.

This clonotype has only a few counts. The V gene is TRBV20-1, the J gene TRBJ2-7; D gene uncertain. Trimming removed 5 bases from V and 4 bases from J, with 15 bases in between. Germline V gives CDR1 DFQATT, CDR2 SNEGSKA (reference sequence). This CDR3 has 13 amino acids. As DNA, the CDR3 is TGCAGTGCTCTCTGGGCGACCACTTACGAGCAGTACTTC. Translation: CSALWATTYEQYF.

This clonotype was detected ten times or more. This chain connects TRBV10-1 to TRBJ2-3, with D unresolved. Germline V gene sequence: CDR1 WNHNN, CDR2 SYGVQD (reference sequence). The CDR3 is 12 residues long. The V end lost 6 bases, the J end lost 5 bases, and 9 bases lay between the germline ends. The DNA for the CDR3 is TGCGCCAGCAGGGGATTAGGAGATACGCAGTATTTT. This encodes CASRGLGDTQYF.

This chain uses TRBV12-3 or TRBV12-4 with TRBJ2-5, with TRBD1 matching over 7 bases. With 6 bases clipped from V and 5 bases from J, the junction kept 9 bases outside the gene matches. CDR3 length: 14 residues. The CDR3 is CASSQDRPSETQYF. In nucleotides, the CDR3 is TGTGCCAGCAGCCAGGACAGGCCGAGCGAGACCCAGTACTTC.

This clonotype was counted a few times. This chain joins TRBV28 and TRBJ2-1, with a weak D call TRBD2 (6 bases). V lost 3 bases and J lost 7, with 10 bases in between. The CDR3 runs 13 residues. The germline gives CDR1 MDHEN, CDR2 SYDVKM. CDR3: CASSFGGTNEQFF. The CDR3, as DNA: TGTGCCAGCAGTTTTGGCGGGACGAATGAGCAGTTCTTC.

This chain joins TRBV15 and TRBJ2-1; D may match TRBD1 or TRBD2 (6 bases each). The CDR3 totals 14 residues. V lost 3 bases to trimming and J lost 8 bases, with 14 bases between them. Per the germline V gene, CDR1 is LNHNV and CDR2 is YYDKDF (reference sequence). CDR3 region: CATSRGVGGDEQFF. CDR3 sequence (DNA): TGTGCCACCAGCAGGGGGGTGGGGGGCGATGAGCAGTTCTTC. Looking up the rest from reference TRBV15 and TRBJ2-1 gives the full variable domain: DAMVIQNPRYQVTQFGKPVTLSCSQTLNHNVMYWYQQKSSQAPKLLFHYYDKDFNNEADTPDNFQSRRPNTSFCFLDIRSPGLGDTAMYLCATSRGVGGDEQFFGPGTRLTVL.

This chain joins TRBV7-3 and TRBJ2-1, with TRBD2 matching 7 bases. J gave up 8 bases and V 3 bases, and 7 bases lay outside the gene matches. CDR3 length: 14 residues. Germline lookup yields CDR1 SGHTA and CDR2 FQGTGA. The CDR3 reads CASSLGGSFDEQFF. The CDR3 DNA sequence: TGTGCCAGCAGCTTGGGAGGGAGTTTCGATGAGCAGTTCTTC.

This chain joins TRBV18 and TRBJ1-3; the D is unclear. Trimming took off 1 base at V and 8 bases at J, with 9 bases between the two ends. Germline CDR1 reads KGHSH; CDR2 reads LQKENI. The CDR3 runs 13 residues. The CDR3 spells CASSPRSRDTIYF. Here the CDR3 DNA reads TGTGCCAGCTCACCACGTTCGAGAGACACCATATATTTT.

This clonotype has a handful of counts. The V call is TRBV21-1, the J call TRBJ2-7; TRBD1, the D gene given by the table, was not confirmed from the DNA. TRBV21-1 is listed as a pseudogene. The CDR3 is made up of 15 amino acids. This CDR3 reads CASSIDRGTTYEQYF. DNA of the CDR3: TGTGCCAGCAGCATCGACAGGGGGACCACCTACGAGCAGTACTTC.

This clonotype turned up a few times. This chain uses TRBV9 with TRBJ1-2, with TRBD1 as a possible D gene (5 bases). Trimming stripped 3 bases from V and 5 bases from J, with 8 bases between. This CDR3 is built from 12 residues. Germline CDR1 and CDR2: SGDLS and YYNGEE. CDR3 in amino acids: CASSASGYGYTF. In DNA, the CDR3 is TGTGCCAGCAGCGCCTCAGGGTATGGCTACACCTTC.

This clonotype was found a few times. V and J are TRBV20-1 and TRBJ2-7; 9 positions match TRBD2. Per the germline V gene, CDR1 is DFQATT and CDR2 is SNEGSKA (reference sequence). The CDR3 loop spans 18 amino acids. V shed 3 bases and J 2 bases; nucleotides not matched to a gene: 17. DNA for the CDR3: TGCAGTGCTAGTCGGTCCTCCTATAGAGCGGGAGGCGCCTACGAGCAGTACTTC. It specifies CSASRSSYRAGGAYEQYF.

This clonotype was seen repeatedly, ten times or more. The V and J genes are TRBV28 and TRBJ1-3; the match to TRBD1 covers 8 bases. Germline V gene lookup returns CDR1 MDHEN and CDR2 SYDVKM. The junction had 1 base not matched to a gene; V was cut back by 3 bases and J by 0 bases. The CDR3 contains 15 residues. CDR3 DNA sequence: TGTGCCAGCAGTTTCGGACAGGGCTCTGGAAACACCATATATTTT. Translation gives CASSFGQGSGNTIYF.

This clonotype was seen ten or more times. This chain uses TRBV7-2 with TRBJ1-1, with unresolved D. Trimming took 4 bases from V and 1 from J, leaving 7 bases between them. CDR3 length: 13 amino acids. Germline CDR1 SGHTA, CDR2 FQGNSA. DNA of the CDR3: TGTGCCAGCAGCTGGCAAGCGAACACTGAAGCTTTCTTT. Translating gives CASSWQANTEAFF.

CDR3 residues: CASSVGEGMSNQPQHF. The CDR3 nucleotides read TGCGCCAGCAGTGTGGGGGAAGGGATGAGCAATCAGCCCCAGCATTTT. The genes are TRBV5-1 and TRBJ1-5, with D tentatively TRBD1 (5 bases). Germline CDR1 SGHRS, CDR2 YFSETQ. The CDR3 spans 16 residues. V was clipped by 5 bases and J by 1 base, with 16 bases between them.

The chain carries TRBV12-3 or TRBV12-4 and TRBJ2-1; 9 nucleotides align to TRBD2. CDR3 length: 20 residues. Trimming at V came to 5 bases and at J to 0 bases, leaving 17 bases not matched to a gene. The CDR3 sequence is CASSARAGTSKSPSYNEQFF. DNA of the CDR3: TGTGCCAGCAGTGCGAGAGCCGGGACTAGCAAAAGTCCCTCCTACAATGAGCAGTTCTTC.

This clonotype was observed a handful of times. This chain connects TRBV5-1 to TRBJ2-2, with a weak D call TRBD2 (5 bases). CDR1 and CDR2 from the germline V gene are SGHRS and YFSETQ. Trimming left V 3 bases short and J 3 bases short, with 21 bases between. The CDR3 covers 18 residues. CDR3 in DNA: TGCGCCAGCAGCTGGCCTGGGGAGACGGATCTTGACACCGGGGAGCTGTTTTTT. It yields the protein CASSWPGETDLDTGELFF.

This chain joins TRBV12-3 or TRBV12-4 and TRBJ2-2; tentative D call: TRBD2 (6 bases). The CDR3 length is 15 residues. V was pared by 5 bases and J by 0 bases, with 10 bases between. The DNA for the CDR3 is TGTGCCAGCAGTACTGGGACTCCGAACACCGGGGAGCTGTTTTTT. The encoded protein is CASSTGTPNTGELFF.

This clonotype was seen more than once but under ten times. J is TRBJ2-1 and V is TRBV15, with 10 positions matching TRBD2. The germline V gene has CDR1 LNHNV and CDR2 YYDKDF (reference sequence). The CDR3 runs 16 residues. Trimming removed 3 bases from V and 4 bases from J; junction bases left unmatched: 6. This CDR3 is CATSSGLAGEYNEQFF. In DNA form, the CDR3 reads TGTGCCACCAGCAGCGGCCTAGCGGGAGAGTACAATGAGCAGTTCTTC.

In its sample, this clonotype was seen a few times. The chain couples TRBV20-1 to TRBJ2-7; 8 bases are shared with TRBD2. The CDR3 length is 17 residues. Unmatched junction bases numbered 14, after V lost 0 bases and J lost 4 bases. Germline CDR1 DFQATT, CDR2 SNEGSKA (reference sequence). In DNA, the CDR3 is TGCAGTGCTAGAGATCATGTAAGCAGCGGGAGAGCATACGAGCAGTACTTC. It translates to CSARDHVSSGRAYEQYF.